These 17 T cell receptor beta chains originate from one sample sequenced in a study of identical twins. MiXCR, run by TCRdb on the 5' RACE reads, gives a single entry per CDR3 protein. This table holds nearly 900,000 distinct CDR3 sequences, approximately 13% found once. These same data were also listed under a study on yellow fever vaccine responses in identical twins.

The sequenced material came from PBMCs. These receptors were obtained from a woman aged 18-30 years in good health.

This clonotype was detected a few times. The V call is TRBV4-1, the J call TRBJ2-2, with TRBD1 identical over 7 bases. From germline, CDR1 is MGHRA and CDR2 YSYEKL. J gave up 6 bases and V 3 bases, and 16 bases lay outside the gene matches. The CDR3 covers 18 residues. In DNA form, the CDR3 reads TGCGCCAGCAGCCACTTCACTACGGACAGGCGATTGGCCGGGGAGCTGTTTTTT. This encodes CASSHFTTDRRLAGELFF.

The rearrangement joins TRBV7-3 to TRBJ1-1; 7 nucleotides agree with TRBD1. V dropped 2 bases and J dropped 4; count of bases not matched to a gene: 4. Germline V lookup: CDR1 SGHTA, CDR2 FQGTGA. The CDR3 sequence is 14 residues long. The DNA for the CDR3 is TGTGCCAGCAGCTTAGAGGGACAGATCACTGAAGCTTTCTTT. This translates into CASSLEGQITEAFF.

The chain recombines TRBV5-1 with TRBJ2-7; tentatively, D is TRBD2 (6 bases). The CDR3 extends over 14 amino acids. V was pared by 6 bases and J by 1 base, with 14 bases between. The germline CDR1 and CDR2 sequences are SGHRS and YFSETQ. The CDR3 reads CASMWRGKSYEQYV. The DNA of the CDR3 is TGCGCCAGCATGTGGAGGGGAAAATCCTACGAGCAGTACGTC.

The CDR3 region has the DNA TGCAGTGCTAGGGGGCCCCTCCTAGCGGGAAGCTCCTACAATGAGCAGTTCTTC. Translation gives CSARGPLLAGSSYNEQFF. The rearrangement links TRBV20-1 to TRBJ2-1, with 9 bases that match TRBD2. The CDR3 is 18 amino acids. V shed 3 bases, J shed 0 bases, and the junction held 12 bases outside the gene matches. Germline assignment: CDR1 DFQATT and CDR2 SNEGSKA (reference sequence).

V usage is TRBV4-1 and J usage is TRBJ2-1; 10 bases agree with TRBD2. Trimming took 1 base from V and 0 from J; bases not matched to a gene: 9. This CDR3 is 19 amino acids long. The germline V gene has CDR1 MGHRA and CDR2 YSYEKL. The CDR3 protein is CASSQGQAGGHSSYNEQFF. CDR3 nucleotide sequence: TGCGCCAGCAGCCAAGGGCAAGCGGGGGGGCACAGCTCCTACAATGAGCAGTTCTTC.

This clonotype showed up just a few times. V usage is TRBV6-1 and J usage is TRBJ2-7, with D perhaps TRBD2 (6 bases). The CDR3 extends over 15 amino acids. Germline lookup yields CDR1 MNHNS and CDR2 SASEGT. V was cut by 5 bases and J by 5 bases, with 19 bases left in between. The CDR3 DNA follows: TGTGCCAGCAGTCTCGGGGGTTTTGCTTGGGACGAGCAGTACTTC. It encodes CASSLGGFAWDEQYF.

As DNA, the CDR3 is TGCGCCAGCAGCTTTCAGGGACCCAGCACAGATACGCAGTATTTT. Residues: CASSFQGPSTDTQYF. This sequence joins TRBV5-1 and TRBJ2-3; the D gene could be TRBD1 or TRBD2 (5 bases each). Germline V gives CDR1 SGHRS, CDR2 YFSETQ. V lost 2 bases to trimming and J lost 0 bases, with 10 bases between them. The length of the CDR3 is 15 residues.

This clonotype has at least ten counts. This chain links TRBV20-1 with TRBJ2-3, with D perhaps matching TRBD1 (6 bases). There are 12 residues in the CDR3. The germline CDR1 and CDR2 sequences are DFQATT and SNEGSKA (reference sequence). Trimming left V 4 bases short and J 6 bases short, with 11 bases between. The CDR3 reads CSAINQGDTQYF. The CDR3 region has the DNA TGCAGTGCTATAAATCAGGGGGATACGCAGTATTTT.

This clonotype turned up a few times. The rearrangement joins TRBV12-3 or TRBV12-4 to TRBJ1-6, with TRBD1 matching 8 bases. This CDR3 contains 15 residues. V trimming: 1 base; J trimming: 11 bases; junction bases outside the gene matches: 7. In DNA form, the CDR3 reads TGTGCCAGCAGTTTAGGGACAGGGCTTAGGCCACCCCTCCACTTT. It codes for CASSLGTGLRPPLHF.

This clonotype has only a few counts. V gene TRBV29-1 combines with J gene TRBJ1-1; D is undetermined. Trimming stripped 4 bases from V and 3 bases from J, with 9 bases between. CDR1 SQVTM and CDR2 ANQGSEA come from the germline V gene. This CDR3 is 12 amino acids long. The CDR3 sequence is CSVVGFDTEAFF. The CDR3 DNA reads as TGCAGCGTTGTGGGGTTTGACACTGAAGCTTTCTTT.

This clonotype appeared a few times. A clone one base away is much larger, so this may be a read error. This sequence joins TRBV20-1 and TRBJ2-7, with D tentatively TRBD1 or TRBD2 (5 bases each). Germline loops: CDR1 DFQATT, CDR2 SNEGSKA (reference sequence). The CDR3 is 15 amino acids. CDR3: CCARAKASRADEQYF. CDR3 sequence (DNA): TGCTGTGCTAGAGCCAAGGCTAGCAGGGCCGACGAGCAGTACTTC.

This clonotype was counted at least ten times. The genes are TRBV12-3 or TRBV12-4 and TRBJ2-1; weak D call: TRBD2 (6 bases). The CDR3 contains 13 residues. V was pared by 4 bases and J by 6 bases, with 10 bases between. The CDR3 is CASSSGLSNEQFF. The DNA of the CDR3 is TGTGCCAGCAGTTCCGGACTATCCAATGAGCAGTTCTTC.

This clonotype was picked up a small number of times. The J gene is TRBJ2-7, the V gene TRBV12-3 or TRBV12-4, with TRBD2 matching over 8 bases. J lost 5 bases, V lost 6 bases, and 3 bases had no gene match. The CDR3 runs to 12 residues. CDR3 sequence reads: CASSGGGHEQYF. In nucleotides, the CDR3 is TGTGCCAGCAGCGGGGGGGGGCACGAGCAGTACTTC.

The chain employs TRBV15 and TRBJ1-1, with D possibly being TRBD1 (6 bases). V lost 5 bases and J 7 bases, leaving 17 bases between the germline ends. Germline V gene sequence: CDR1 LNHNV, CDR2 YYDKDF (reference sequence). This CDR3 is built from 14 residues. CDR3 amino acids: CATSERGTGIEAFF. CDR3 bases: TGTGCCACCAGCGAGAGGGGGACCGGGATTGAAGCTTTCTTT.

CDR3 amino acids: CASSLGRGRRQPQHF. The DNA for the CDR3 is TGTGCCAGCAGTTTAGGCAGGGGGCGCCGACAGCCCCAGCATTTT. The V gene is TRBV12-3 or TRBV12-4, the J gene TRBJ1-5; 8 bases align to TRBD1. This CDR3 is built from 15 residues. V dropped 1 base and J dropped 7; count of bases not matched to a gene: 6.

The CDR3 DNA follows: TGTGCCAGCAGCTTGAGGTCGGGTCTAGGGGCCTACGAGCAGTACTTC. Its translation: CASSLRSGLGAYEQYF. This chain uses TRBV11-3 with TRBJ2-7, with a weak D call TRBD1 (5 bases). V shed 3 bases and J shed 2 bases, with 17 bases lying between them. The germline CDR1 and CDR2 sequences are SGHNT and YENEEA. There are 16 residues in the CDR3.

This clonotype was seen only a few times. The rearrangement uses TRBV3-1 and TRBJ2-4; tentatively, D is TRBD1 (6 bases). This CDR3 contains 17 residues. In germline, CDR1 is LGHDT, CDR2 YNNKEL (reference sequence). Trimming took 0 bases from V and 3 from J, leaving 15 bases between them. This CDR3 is CASSQDLGQYSKNIQYF. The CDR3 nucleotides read TGTGCCAGCAGCCAAGATCTGGGACAATACAGCAAAAACATTCAGTACTTC. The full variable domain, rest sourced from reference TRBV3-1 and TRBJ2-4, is DTAVSQTPKYLVTQMGNDKSIKCEQNLGHDTMYWYKQDSKKFLKIMFSYNNKELIINETVPNRFSPKSPDKAHLNLHINSLELGDSAVYFCASSQDLGQYSKNIQYFGAGTRLSVL.